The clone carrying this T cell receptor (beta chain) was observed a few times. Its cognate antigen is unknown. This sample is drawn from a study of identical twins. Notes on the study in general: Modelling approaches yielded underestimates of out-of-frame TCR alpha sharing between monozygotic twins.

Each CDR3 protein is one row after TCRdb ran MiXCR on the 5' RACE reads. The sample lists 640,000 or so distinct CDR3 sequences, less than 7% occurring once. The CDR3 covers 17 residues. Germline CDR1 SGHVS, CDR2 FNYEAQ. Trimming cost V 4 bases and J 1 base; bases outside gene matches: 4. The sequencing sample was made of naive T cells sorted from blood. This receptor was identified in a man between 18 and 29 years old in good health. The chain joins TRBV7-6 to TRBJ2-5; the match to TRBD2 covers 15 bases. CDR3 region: CASSSGLAGGFQETQYF. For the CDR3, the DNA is TGTGCCAGCAGCTCGGGACTAGCGGGAGGTTTCCAAGAGACCCAGTACTTC.